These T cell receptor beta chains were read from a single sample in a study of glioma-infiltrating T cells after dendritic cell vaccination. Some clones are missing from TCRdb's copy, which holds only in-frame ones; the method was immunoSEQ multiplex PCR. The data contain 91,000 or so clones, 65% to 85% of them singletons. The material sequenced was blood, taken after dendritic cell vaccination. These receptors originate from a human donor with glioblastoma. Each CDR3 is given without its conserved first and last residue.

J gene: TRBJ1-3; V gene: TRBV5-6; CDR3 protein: ASSLDSRTGNTIY
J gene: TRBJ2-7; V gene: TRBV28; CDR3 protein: ASSFPGGEQY
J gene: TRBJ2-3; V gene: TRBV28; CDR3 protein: ASSITGTDTQY
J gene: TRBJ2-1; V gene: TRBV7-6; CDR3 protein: ASSFVGGVNEQF
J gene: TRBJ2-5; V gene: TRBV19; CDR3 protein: ASSIGLQETQY
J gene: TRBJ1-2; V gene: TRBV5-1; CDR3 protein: ASSFGAGQNYGYT
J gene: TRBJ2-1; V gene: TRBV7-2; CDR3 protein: ASSLQAGANEQF
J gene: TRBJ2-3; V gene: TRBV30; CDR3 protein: AWSVWQSLAGEKDTQY
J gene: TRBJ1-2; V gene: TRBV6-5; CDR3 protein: ASSRDRDNYGYT
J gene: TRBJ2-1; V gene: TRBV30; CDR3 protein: AWSAGTSVYNEQF
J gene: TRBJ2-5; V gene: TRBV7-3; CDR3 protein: ASSRIWDKETQY
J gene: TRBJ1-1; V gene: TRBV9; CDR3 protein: ASSVQGGNTEAF
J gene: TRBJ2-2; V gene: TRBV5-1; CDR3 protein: ASSLKGLPGQGHTGELF
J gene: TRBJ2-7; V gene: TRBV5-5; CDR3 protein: ASSSKLAGGVEIYEQY
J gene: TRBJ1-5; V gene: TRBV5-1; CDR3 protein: ASSFDTNQPQH
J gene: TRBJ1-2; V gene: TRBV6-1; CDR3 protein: ASRQGGNYGYT
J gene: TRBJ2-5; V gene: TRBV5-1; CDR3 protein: ASSRGLRQETQY
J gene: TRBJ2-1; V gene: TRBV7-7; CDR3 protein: ASSRLAGAPSSYNEQF
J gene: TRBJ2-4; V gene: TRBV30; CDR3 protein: AWSSGVAKNIQY
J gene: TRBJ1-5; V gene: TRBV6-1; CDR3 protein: ASRLDRGGNQPQH
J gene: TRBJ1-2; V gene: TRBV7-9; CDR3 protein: ASSFGEGYT
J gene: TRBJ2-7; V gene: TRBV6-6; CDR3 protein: ASSIRTGGGYEQY
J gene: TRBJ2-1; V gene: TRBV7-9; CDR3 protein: ASQARLAGGNEQF
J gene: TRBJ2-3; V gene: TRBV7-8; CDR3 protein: ASSLAHRGSPQY
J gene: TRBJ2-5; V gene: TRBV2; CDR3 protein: ASSERLAGGRETQY
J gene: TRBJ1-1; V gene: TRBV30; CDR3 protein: ALQGAGLDTEAF